Each of the 30 T cell receptor beta chains below was sequenced from the same sample in a study of a mutant IDH1 vaccine in newly diagnosed glioma. Time point denoted: baseline, week 1 (first vaccination visit). Stated treatment: pre-vaccination baseline after standard-of-care therapy. Profiled with immunoSEQ multiplex PCR; TCRdb holds only in-frame clones, not every one. The repertoire consists of roughly 34,000 clones, with 60% to 85% occurring once and the leading ten covering about 8.4%. This specimen consisted of peripheral blood mononuclear cells (PBMCs), obtained from a glioma patient treated with radiotherapy, temozolomide or both. The receptors were gathered from a man aged 45-65 years with glioma. Some clones in this sample may be carry-over from other donors' samples.

This sequence joins TRBV10-3 and TRBJ2-7; 8 bases match TRBD1. V was pared by 3 bases and J by 6 bases, with 10 bases of the junction left unmatched. Germline CDR1 and CDR2: ENHRY and SYGVKD. The CDR3 covers 15 residues. The CDR3 nucleotides are TGTGCCATCAGTGACTCCCGGGACAGGATACGCGAGCAGTACTTC. It codes for CAISDSRDRIREQYF.

CDR3 in DNA: TGTGCCAGCAGCCCCCATGAGGGTCGTGACACCGGGGAGCTGTTTTTT. The encoded protein is CASSPHEGRDTGELFF. The rearrangement joins TRBV6-6 to TRBJ2-2; a weak D match, TRBD2 (5 bases). Trimming shortened V by 6 bases and J by 3 bases, and 17 bases separated the two germline ends. This CDR3 region has 16 residues. Germline-derived CDR1 and CDR2 are MNHNY and SVGAGI (reference sequence).

The rearrangement links TRBV5-8 to TRBJ1-6, with D hard to call. CDR3 length equals 13 residues. The V end was cut by 4 bases, the J end by 7 bases, with 9 bases between. Germline assignment: CDR1 SGHTS and CDR2 YDEGEE. This CDR3 reads CASSGRRNSPLHF. CDR3 in DNA: TGTGCCAGCAGCGGACGCAGGAATTCACCCCTCCACTTT.

The V gene is TRBV6-1, the J gene TRBJ1-1; D unresolved. Trimming took off 7 bases at V and 3 bases at J, with 12 bases between the two ends. The CDR3 has 13 residues. Germline assignment: CDR1 MNHNS and CDR2 SASEGT. In DNA form, the CDR3 reads TGTGCCAGCACCACTAATGGGGACACTGAAGCTTTCTTT. Residues: CASTTNGDTEAFF.

The chain joins TRBV4-1 to TRBJ1-5; maybe TRBD1 (5 bases). This CDR3 is 15 amino acids long. CDR1 is MGHRA, CDR2 YSYEKL, per germline. Trimming removed 0 bases at V and 4 bases at J, with 10 bases between. Here the CDR3 DNA reads TGCGCCAGCAGCCAAGAAGACAGCCGGAATCAGCCCCAGCATTTT. Its protein is CASSQEDSRNQPQHF.

This clone has just one count. The gene calls are TRBV14 and TRBJ1-5; TRBD1 is a possible D gene (5 bases). Trimming pared 4 bases from V and 6 bases from J, leaving 7 bases between. Germline V gene sequence: CDR1 SGHDN, CDR2 FVKESK. The CDR3 has 12 residues. The CDR3 DNA reads as TGTGCCAGCAGCCGCGGGGGTCAGCCCCAGCATTTT. Translated, it gives CASSRGGQPQHF.

This rearrangement joins TRBV5-1 to TRBJ1-3; D possibly corresponds to TRBD1 (6 bases). Trimming left V 4 bases short and J 0 bases short, with 17 bases between. Germline V gene lookup returns CDR1 SGHRS and CDR2 YFSETQ. The CDR3 is made up of 17 amino acids. The CDR3 sequence is CASSEWGAVLSGNTIYF. As DNA, the CDR3 is TGCGCCAGCAGCGAGTGGGGGGCCGTACTCTCTGGAAACACCATATATTTT.

This chain uses TRBV18 with TRBJ1-2; D is unresolved. V was trimmed by 2 bases and J by 8 bases, leaving 12 bases between them. The CDR3 totals 13 residues. Per the germline V gene, CDR1 is KGHSH and CDR2 is LQKENI. In DNA form, the CDR3 reads TGTGCCAGCTCACCAGGGCTCGACGGCGGCTACACCTTC. The encoded protein is CASSPGLDGGYTF.

The chain is built from TRBV2 and TRBJ1-5, with TRBD1 identical over 7 bases. The J segment lost 1 base and the V segment lost 6 bases, leaving 6 bases of the junction unmatched. Germline V lookup: CDR1 SNHLY, CDR2 FYNNEI. This CDR3 region has 15 residues. The CDR3 bases are TGTGCCAGCAGGGCGTTGACAGGGAGCAATCAGCCCCAGCATTTT. Protein: CASRALTGSNQPQHF.

The chain is built from TRBV5-6 and TRBJ1-1; TRBD1 might be the D (6 bases). Trimming shortened V by 4 bases and J by 8 bases, and 21 bases separated the two germline ends. The length of the CDR3 is 15 residues. Germline V gene data show CDR1 as SGHDT and CDR2 as YYEEEE. DNA of the CDR3: TGTGCCAGCAGCAGCCAAGGGGGGACAATGTCGGAAGCTTTCTTT. It specifies CASSSQGGTMSEAFF.

This chain connects TRBV2 to TRBJ2-6, with D perhaps matching TRBD1 (6 bases). V lost 8 bases and J lost 3, with 8 bases in between. Germline loops: CDR1 SNHLY, CDR2 FYNNEI. There are 13 residues in the CDR3. CDR3 loop: CASSGVGANVLTF. The DNA for the CDR3 is TGTGCCAGCTCAGGGGTTGGGGCCAACGTCCTGACTTTC.

The gene calls are TRBV11-2 and TRBJ2-7; D is perhaps TRBD1 (5 bases). Germline CDR1 SGHAT, CDR2 FQNNGV. There are 17 residues in the CDR3. The germline V and J ends were trimmed by 5 bases and 3 bases, with 23 bases remaining between them. CDR3 in amino acids: CASSEPVGAQPHYEQYF. CDR3 bases: TGTGCCAGCAGCGAACCTGTAGGGGCCCAACCCCACTACGAGCAGTACTTC.

V is TRBV7-9 and J is TRBJ2-2; 7 positions match TRBD1. The trim removed 4 bases at V and 4 bases at J, leaving 6 bases unmatched. This CDR3 spans 15 amino acids. The germline V gene encodes CDR1 SEHNR and CDR2 FQNEAQ (reference sequence). The CDR3 DNA follows: TGTGCCAGCAGCTATCAGACAGGGATCACCGGGGAGCTGTTTTTT. It yields the protein CASSYQTGITGELFF.

Regarding this clone: In the same sample, other DNA sequences code for this CDR3. The J gene is TRBJ1-5, the V gene TRBV19; D is unclear. Deletions cut 6 bases from V and 3 bases from J, with 6 bases between. This CDR3 is built from 12 residues. Germline V CDR1 and CDR2: LNHDA, SQIVND (reference sequence). CDR3 sequence (DNA): TGTGCCAGTAGCGGGCTCAATCAGCCCCAGCATTTT. Translation: CASSGLNQPQHF.

The rearrangement links TRBV5-4 to TRBJ2-1, with 7 nucleotides matching TRBD1. The CDR3 loop spans 15 amino acids. Germline CDR1 is SGHNT and CDR2 is YYREEE (reference sequence). V gave up 3 bases and J gave up 4 bases; unmatched junction bases: 7. CDR3 sequence: CASSSSTGQYNEQFF. The CDR3 coding sequence is TGTGCCAGCAGCTCGTCGACAGGGCAATACAATGAGCAGTTCTTC.

The chain recombines TRBV29-1 with TRBJ1-1; D is possibly TRBD1 (6 bases). The CDR3 contains 13 residues. Trimming shortened V by 3 bases and J by 1 base, and 9 bases separated the two germline ends. Germline values: CDR1 SQVTM, CDR2 ANQGSEA. In DNA, the CDR3 is TGCAGCGTTGAGTCGGACAGGAACACTGAAGCTTTCTTT. It encodes CSVESDRNTEAFF.

V usage is TRBV6-6 and J usage is TRBJ1-6; the D gene is possibly TRBD1 (5 bases). Trimming cost V 0 bases and J 7 bases, with 10 bases left between them. The CDR3 consists of 15 residues. The germline gives CDR1 MNHNY, CDR2 SVGAGI (reference sequence). The CDR3 bases are TGTGCCAGCAGTTACTCGACAGAGCAGAATTCACCCCTCCACTTT. This sequence encodes CASSYSTEQNSPLHF.

The chain combines TRBV5-1 with TRBJ2-5; TRBD2 agrees at 11 bases. CDR3 size: 16 residues. The germline V gene encodes CDR1 SGHRS and CDR2 YFSETQ. Losses at the gene ends were 2 bases for V and 5 bases for J; bases not matched to a gene: 8. The CDR3 bases are TGCGCCAGCAGCTTTGTAGCGGGAGGGCGTAGGGAGACCCAGTACTTC. Amino acid sequence: CASSFVAGGRRETQYF.

The J gene is TRBJ1-3, the V gene TRBV2; D is possibly TRBD1 (5 bases). CDR1 SNHLY and CDR2 FYNNEI come from the germline V gene. V was clipped by 6 bases and J by 0 bases, with 15 bases between them. The CDR3 runs to 16 residues. DNA for the CDR3: TGTGCCAGCAGGCCGGGACGGGGAGTCTCTGGAAACACCATATATTTT. Translated, it gives CASRPGRGVSGNTIYF.

The chain links TRBV5-1 to TRBJ2-5, with D possibly TRBD1 on 6 matching bases. Germline V lookup: CDR1 SGHRS, CDR2 YFSETQ. V shed 4 bases and J shed 6 bases, with 22 bases lying between them. The CDR3 runs to 16 residues. The CDR3 DNA reads TGCGCCAGCAGCCCCCGGAGAACAGGGAGTATACAGACCCAGTACTTC. Translating it yields CASSPRRTGSIQTQYF. Using reference TRBV5-1 and TRBJ2-5 for the parts outside the CDR3, the full variable domain is KAGVTQTPRYLIKTRGQQVTLSCSPISGHRSVSWYQQTPGQGLQFLFEYFSETQRNKGNFPGRFSGRQFSNSRSEMNVSTLELGDSALYLCASSPRRTGSIQTQYFGPGTRLLVL.

This rearrangement joins TRBV27 to TRBJ2-7; 11 bases agree with TRBD2. The CDR3 consists of 14 residues. CDR1 MNHEY and CDR2 SMNVEV come from the germline V gene (reference sequence). Germline trimming cut 6 bases from V and 1 base from J; bases unmatched to any gene: 2. The CDR3 here is CASRTSGMSYEQYF. CDR3 DNA: TGTGCCAGCAGGACTAGCGGGATGTCCTACGAGCAGTACTTC.

V usage is TRBV11-3 and J usage is TRBJ1-1; D not resolved. The CDR3 is 13 residues long. Trimming stripped 0 bases from V and 1 base from J, with 3 bases between. Germline CDR1 SGHNT, CDR2 YENEEA. CDR3 amino acids: CASSLETNTEAFF. For the CDR3, the DNA is TGTGCCAGCAGCTTAGAAACGAACACTGAAGCTTTCTTT.

This clone was seen only once. The chain's CDR3 is CASSDGTSFYEQYF. The CDR3 region has the DNA TGTGCCAGCAGTGACGGGACTAGTTTCTACGAGCAGTACTTC. The chain carries TRBV2 and TRBJ2-7; 8 nucleotides line up with TRBD2. V lost 3 bases, J lost 3 bases, and 4 bases stayed unmatched. The germline gives CDR1 SNHLY, CDR2 FYNNEI. The CDR3 has 14 residues.

This clone was seen just once. The chain recombines TRBV4-3 with TRBJ2-7; 7 bases match TRBD2. There are 15 residues in the CDR3. Germline V gene sequence: CDR1 LGHNA, CDR2 YSLEER. V lost 0 bases to trimming and J lost 6 bases; unmatched junction nucleotides: 8. CDR3 region: CASSQEGAGRGEQYF. CDR3 DNA: TGCGCCAGCAGCCAAGAAGGAGCGGGGCGCGGCGAGCAGTACTTC.

The chain recombines TRBV2 with TRBJ2-1; 9 bases align to TRBD2. The CDR3 is 17 residues long. The V segment lost 7 bases and the J segment 0 bases; nucleotides outside the gene matches: 10. Germline V gene lookup returns CDR1 SNHLY and CDR2 FYNNEI. The CDR3 bases are TGTGCCAGCACCCCAGAGGTAGCGGGAGACTCCTACAATGAGCAGTTCTTC. Amino acid sequence: CASTPEVAGDSYNEQFF.

This chain connects TRBV7-8 to TRBJ2-3; the D gene could be TRBD1 or TRBD2 (6 bases each). Germline V gene lookup returns CDR1 SGHVS and CDR2 FQNEAQ. There are 15 residues in the CDR3. V lost 3 bases and J lost 4, with 14 bases in between. The CDR3 here is CASSFLGGRADTQYF. The CDR3 coding sequence is TGTGCCAGCAGCTTCCTGGGGGGCCGGGCAGATACGCAGTATTTT.

A single count supports this clone. The chain combines TRBV7-8 with TRBJ1-5, with D uncertain. This CDR3 region has 15 residues. Germline CDR1 and CDR2: SGHVS and FQNEAQ. V dropped 1 base and J dropped 5 bases, with 12 bases sitting between them. The CDR3: CASSLGPLPDQPQHF. CDR3 DNA sequence: TGTGCCAGCAGCTTAGGCCCTCTTCCGGATCAGCCCCAGCATTTT.

V is TRBV5-6 and J is TRBJ1-1; D is unresolved. Germline V lookup: CDR1 SGHDT, CDR2 YYEEEE. Trimming shortened V by 0 bases and J by 3 bases, and 3 bases separated the two germline ends. The CDR3 totals 12 residues. Written as DNA, the CDR3 is TGTGCCAGCAGCTTGGGTTACACTGAAGCTTTCTTT. This encodes CASSLGYTEAFF.

The rearrangement links TRBV2 to TRBJ1-5, with 8 bases matching TRBD1. J gave up 9 bases and V 6 bases, and 10 bases lay outside the gene matches. Germline CDR1 SNHLY, CDR2 FYNNEI. This CDR3 contains 14 residues. CDR3 residues: CASSLLQGDLPQHF. CDR3 sequence (DNA): TGTGCCAGCAGCCTGCTACAGGGGGATCTGCCCCAGCATTTT. The full variable domain, with the rest looked up from reference TRBV2 and TRBJ1-5, is EPEVTQTPSHQVTQMGQEVILRCVPISNHLYFYWYRQILGQKVEFLVSFYNNEISEKSEIFDDQFSVERPDGSNFTLKIRSTKLEDSAMYFCASSLLQGDLPQHFGDGTRLSIL.

This sequence joins TRBV5-1 and TRBJ2-7, with D perhaps given as TRBD1 or TRBD2 (5 bases each). The V end lost 7 bases, the J end lost 2 bases, and 16 bases lay between the germline ends. CDR1 is SGHRS, CDR2 YFSETQ, per germline. The CDR3 is made up of 14 amino acids. DNA of the CDR3: TGCGCCAGCCCAAATCAGGAGGACACCTACGAGCAGTACTTC. Its protein product is CASPNQEDTYEQYF.